One sample yielded the 29 T cell receptor beta chains listed below, sequenced in a study of identical twins. MiXCR, applied by TCRdb to the 5' RACE reads, yields one record per CDR3 protein. The table includes about 690,000 distinct CDR3 sequences, approximately 22% detected once. These data are also associated with another study on T cells expressing NK-cell markers.

The material sequenced was PBMCs. These receptors came from a woman between 18 and 29 years old in good health.

This clonotype was seen ten or more times. The rearrangement links TRBV9 to TRBJ2-5; 8 nucleotides agree with TRBD2. This CDR3 is 13 amino acids long. V was pared by 1 base and J by 5 bases, with 1 base of the junction left unmatched. Germline V gene sequence: CDR1 SGDLS, CDR2 YYNGEE. The CDR3 loop is CASSVTGGETQYF. The CDR3 DNA is TGTGCCAGCAGCGTAACGGGGGGGGAGACCCAGTACTTC. The full variable domain, in which reference TRBV9 and TRBJ2-5 provide the parts outside the CDR3, is DSGVTQTPKHLITATGQRVTLRCSPRSGDLSVYWYQQSLDQGLQFLIQYYNGEERAKGNILERFSAQQFPDLHSELNLSSLELGDSALYFCASSVTGGETQYFGPGTRLLVL.

This rearrangement joins TRBV7-9 to TRBJ2-1, with 9 bases fitting TRBD1. The CDR3 extends over 15 amino acids. Unmatched junction bases numbered 7, after V lost 5 bases and J lost 5 bases. The germline V gene has CDR1 SEHNR and CDR2 FQNEAQ (reference sequence). The CDR3 spells CASSLGQGIHNEQFF. CDR3 nucleotides: TGTGCCAGCAGCCTCGGACAGGGGATCCACAATGAGCAGTTCTTC.

The V gene is TRBV18, the J gene TRBJ2-3; D may be TRBD2 (6 bases). The germline V gene encodes CDR1 KGHSH and CDR2 LQKENI. CDR3 length equals 14 residues. The V end lost 5 bases, the J end lost 9 bases, and 18 bases lay between the germline ends. The DNA for the CDR3 is TGTGCCAGCTCAAGAGGTCGGGGGACGAGGACGCAGTATTTT. It codes for CASSRGRGTRTQYF.

This clonotype was counted between two and nine times. The genes are TRBV7-2 and TRBJ2-2; no reliable D call. V gave up 1 base and J gave up 4 bases, with 7 bases separating them. Per the germline V gene, CDR1 is SGHTA and CDR2 is FQGNSA. The CDR3 contains 14 residues. CDR3 sequence (DNA): TGTGCCAGCAGCTTAGGTCAGCTCACCGGGGAGCTGTTTTTT. Its translation is CASSLGQLTGELFF.

Concerning this clonotype itself: The CDR3 does not close with the conserved phenylalanine or tryptophan, likely indicating a read error. The gene calls are TRBV5-1 and TRBJ2-4; D not certain. CDR1 is SGHRS, CDR2 YFSETQ, per germline. V was trimmed by 0 bases and J by 7 bases, leaving 8 bases between them. The CDR3 totals 13 residues. The CDR3 DNA follows: TGCGCCAGCAGCTTGGGTGGAAAGAACATTCAGTACTAC. Translation gives CASSLGGKNIQYY.

This clonotype occurred a few times. The chain couples TRBV11-2 to TRBJ2-1; no reliable D call. Trimming left V 3 bases short and J 0 bases short, with 9 bases between. The CDR3 has 15 amino acids. Germline values: CDR1 SGHAT, CDR2 FQNNGV. CDR3 loop: CASSFLFGSYNEQFF. CDR3 DNA: TGTGCCAGCAGCTTTCTGTTCGGCTCCTACAATGAGCAGTTCTTC.

This clonotype was recorded many times. The V gene is TRBV9, the J gene TRBJ2-2; no clear D gene. Trimming shortened V by 4 bases and J by 7 bases, and 11 bases separated the two germline ends. The V gene's germline CDR1 is SGDLS and CDR2 YYNGEE. This CDR3 spans 13 amino acids. CDR3 nucleotides: TGTGCCAGCAGCACACTGCCCGGCGGGGAGCTGTTTTTT. This sequence encodes CASSTLPGGELFF.

The chain joins TRBV5-1 to TRBJ2-5; D not certain. Trimming removed 3 bases from V and 2 bases from J, with 11 bases in between. The CDR3 contains 14 residues. Germline V gene sequence: CDR1 SGHRS, CDR2 YFSETQ. The CDR3 DNA follows: TGCGCCAGCAGCTCGTCGGTCGGTCAAGAGACCCAGTACTTC. This gives the protein CASSSSVGQETQYF.

In its sample, this clonotype was seen many times. The chain couples TRBV5-6 to TRBJ2-7, with D unclear. Germline-derived CDR1 and CDR2 are SGHDT and YYEEEE. CDR3 length: 15 residues. The germline V and J ends were trimmed by 0 bases and 2 bases, with 12 bases remaining between them. Here the CDR3 reads CASSLDAVPPYEQYF. The CDR3, as DNA: TGTGCCAGCAGCTTGGACGCAGTACCCCCCTACGAGCAGTACTTC.

On this clonotype: A read error may account for a junction end that differs from germline. This chain joins TRBV10-2 and TRBJ2-2, with 14 positions matching TRBD2. Germline V lookup: CDR1 WSHSY, CDR2 SAAADI. CDR3 size: 22 residues. In DNA form, the CDR3 reads TGTGCCAGCAGTGAACCGACTAGCGGGAGGGCCAATGGTTCTAGGAACACCGGGGAGCTGTTTTTT. Translation gives CASSEPTSGRANGSRNTGELFF.

J is TRBJ2-3 and V is TRBV19; 9 bases map to TRBD2. This CDR3 comprises 15 residues. Germline-derived CDR1 and CDR2 are LNHDA and SQIVND (reference sequence). V was clipped by 7 bases and J by 2 bases; unmatched bases: 7. CDR3 residues: CASTKTSGYTDTQYF. The CDR3 region has the DNA TGTGCCAGTACTAAGACTAGCGGATACACAGATACGCAGTATTTT.

There are a few counts of this clonotype. V and J are TRBV5-6 and TRBJ2-1; D may be TRBD2 (5 bases). Per the germline V gene, CDR1 is SGHDT and CDR2 is YYEEEE. V was clipped by 0 bases and J by 2 bases, with 12 bases between them. The CDR3 contains 16 residues. CDR3 region: CASSLGIAITYNEQFF. Here the CDR3 DNA reads TGTGCCAGCAGCTTGGGAATAGCGATAACCTACAATGAGCAGTTCTTC.

The V and J genes are TRBV7-2 and TRBJ2-7, with 8 bases lining up with TRBD2. The germline gives CDR1 SGHTA, CDR2 FQGNSA. The CDR3 has 15 amino acids. J was trimmed by 2 bases and V by 6 bases; bases with no gene match: 9. The CDR3 coding sequence is TGTGCCAGCAGATCCCTAGCGGGCAATACCTACGAGCAGTACTTC. Protein product: CASRSLAGNTYEQYF. The whole variable domain, filled in from reference TRBV7-2 and TRBJ2-7, reads GAGVSQSPSNKVTEKGKDVELRCDPISGHTALYWYRQSLGQGLEFLIYFQGNSAPDKSGLPSDRFSAERTGGSVSTLTIQRTQQEDSAVYLCASRSLAGNTYEQYFGPGTRLTVT.

The chain couples TRBV6-2 or TRBV6-3 to TRBJ2-5, with D possibly TRBD2 on 5 matching bases. V was pared by 7 bases and J by 0 bases, with 18 bases between. The CDR3 is 16 residues long. Looked up from germline, CDR1 is MNHEY and CDR2 is SVGEGT. This CDR3 reads CASTGPRGIYQETQYF. The DNA of the CDR3 is TGTGCCAGCACCGGGCCGAGAGGGATTTACCAAGAGACCCAGTACTTC.

In its sample, this clonotype was seen many times. The chain links TRBV6-5 to TRBJ2-7; 10 nucleotides align to TRBD2. The CDR3 has 16 amino acids. In germline, CDR1 is MNHEY, CDR2 SVGAGI. Trimming cost V 4 bases and J 6 bases; bases outside gene matches: 12. The CDR3 coding sequence is TGTGCCAGCAGTTTTAGCGGGGGGTCCGGAGGGGTCGAGCAGTACTTC. This sequence encodes CASSFSGGSGGVEQYF.

This clonotype was picked up a small number of times. CDR3 region: CASSLGGSAKNIQYF. CDR3 nucleotide sequence: TGTGCCAGCAGCTTGGGGGGCTCGGCCAAAAACATTCAGTACTTC. This rearrangement joins TRBV7-2 to TRBJ2-4; either TRBD1 or TRBD2 may supply D (6 bases each). This CDR3 is 15 amino acids long. The germline V gene encodes CDR1 SGHTA and CDR2 FQGNSA. V lost 3 bases and J lost 1, with 10 bases in between. The full variable domain, its missing parts supplied by reference TRBV7-2 and TRBJ2-4, is GAGVSQSPSNKVTEKGKDVELRCDPISGHTALYWYRQSLGQGLEFLIYFQGNSAPDKSGLPSDRFSAERTGGSVSTLTIQRTQQEDSAVYLCASSLGGSAKNIQYFGAGTRLSVL.

This clonotype occurred many times. The chain employs TRBV5-1 and TRBJ2-2, with D possibly TRBD1 on 5 matching bases. The CDR3 consists of 14 residues. CDR1 and CDR2 from the germline V gene are SGHRS and YFSETQ. Trimming removed 1 base at V and 6 bases at J, with 10 bases between. CDR3 residues: CASSLLRESGELFF. Here the CDR3 DNA reads TGCGCCAGCAGCTTGCTCAGGGAATCCGGGGAGCTGTTTTTT.

This clonotype was detected only a few times. The V gene is TRBV29-1, the J gene TRBJ1-2, with D maybe TRBD1 (6 bases). In germline, CDR1 is SQVTM, CDR2 ANQGSEA. This CDR3 contains 13 residues. Trimming cost V 3 bases and J 7 bases, with 15 bases left between them. The CDR3 region is CSVDSRARGGYTF. CDR3 DNA: TGCAGCGTTGATTCCAGGGCCAGGGGTGGCTACACCTTC.

V and J are TRBV20-1 and TRBJ2-1; TRBD2 matches 9 bases. Germline CDR1 and CDR2: DFQATT and SNEGSKA (reference sequence). With V trimmed by 0 bases and J by 2 bases, 5 bases remained unmatched. This CDR3 has 16 amino acids. The CDR3 is CSARDRSGGPYNEQFF. The CDR3 bases are TGCAGTGCTAGAGATCGTAGCGGGGGCCCCTACAATGAGCAGTTCTTC.

Here the CDR3 reads CSSFRGISYNEQFF. The CDR3 DNA follows: TGCAGTTCATTTCGGGGTATCTCCTACAATGAGCAGTTCTTC. The V call is TRBV20-1, the J call TRBJ2-1; the D gene is possibly TRBD2 (5 bases). Germline values: CDR1 DFQATT, CDR2 SNEGSKA (reference sequence). V lost 8 bases and J lost 0, with 14 bases in between. The CDR3 spans 14 residues.

CDR3 in DNA: TGTGCCAGCAGTTTCTTGACAGGGGTCAATTCTGAAGCTTTCTTT. Translation gives CASSFLTGVNSEAFF. The chain recombines TRBV6-5 with TRBJ1-1; 8 bases line up with TRBD1. The ends lost 4 bases at V and 6 bases at J; junction bases unmatched: 10. Germline V gene data show CDR1 as MNHEY and CDR2 as SVGAGI. The CDR3 extends over 15 amino acids.

The CDR3 here is CASSYAKAYEQYF. The CDR3 nucleotides read TGTGCCAGCAGCTATGCCAAGGCCTACGAGCAGTACTTC. The V gene is TRBV12-3 or TRBV12-4, the J gene TRBJ2-7; D is unclear. The CDR3 has 13 residues. V lost 6 bases to trimming and J lost 2 bases, with 11 bases between them.

This chain joins TRBV6-1 and TRBJ2-1; either TRBD1 or TRBD2 may fit D (7 bases each). There are 17 residues in the CDR3. Germline values: CDR1 MNHNS, CDR2 SASEGT. The V end was cut by 9 bases, the J end by 1 base, with 22 bases between. Here the CDR3 DNA reads TGTGCCAGTAGGAAGGGGGCGGGAGTGGGGTCCTACAATGAGCAGTTCTTC. Its protein product is CASRKGAGVGSYNEQFF.

This clonotype has at least ten counts. The rearrangement joins TRBV3-1 to TRBJ2-7; the D gene is possibly TRBD1 (6 bases). Per the germline V gene, CDR1 is LGHDT and CDR2 is YNNKEL (reference sequence). The CDR3 has 15 residues. V lost 1 base, J lost 3 bases, and 13 bases lay in between. The CDR3 here is CASSQVRGRGYEQYF. As DNA, the CDR3 is TGTGCCAGCAGCCAAGTAAGAGGCAGGGGCTACGAGCAGTACTTC.

DNA for the CDR3: TGTGCCAGCAGTCCCGACCGTCACAATCAGCCCCAGCATTTT. Translation: CASSPDRHNQPQHF. The chain combines TRBV6-1 with TRBJ1-5, with D hard to call. This CDR3 region has 14 residues. Per the germline V gene, CDR1 is MNHNS and CDR2 is SASEGT. Trimming took off 5 bases at V and 3 bases at J, with 11 bases between the two ends.

The gene calls are TRBV7-9 and TRBJ1-6, with unresolved D. V was clipped by 0 bases and J by 9 bases, with 15 bases between them. Germline V CDR1 and CDR2: SEHNR, FQNEAQ (reference sequence). The CDR3 extends over 16 amino acids. CDR3 bases: TGTGCCAGCAGCTTAGCGCCTGGCGGGAGAGGTTCACCCCTCCACTTT. This translates into CASSLAPGGRGSPLHF.

This rearrangement joins TRBV11-2 to TRBJ2-7, with D possibly TRBD1 on 8 matching bases. The CDR3 is 14 residues long. V shed 5 bases and J shed 5 bases, with 16 bases lying between them. Germline-derived CDR1 and CDR2 are SGHAT and FQNNGV. CDR3 nucleotides: TGTGCCAGCAGCCCCAGGACAGGGAGGGACGAGCAGTACTTC. It specifies CASSPRTGRDEQYF.

This clonotype was found a few times. V usage is TRBV29-1 and J usage is TRBJ1-1; TRBD1 agrees at 7 bases. The CDR3 is made up of 12 amino acids. The V gene end was trimmed by 8 bases and the J gene end by 3 bases; junction bases not matched to a gene: 6. Germline values: CDR1 SQVTM, CDR2 ANQGSEA. This CDR3 is CSTSDRDTEAFF. CDR3 bases: TGCAGCACCTCAGACAGGGACACTGAAGCTTTCTTT.

This clonotype has just a few counts. CDR3 DNA sequence: TGTGCCAGCAGTTACTCCCCCGGACTACTAAACACAGATACGCAGTATTTT. Translation gives CASSYSPGLLNTDTQYF. The chain employs TRBV6-5 and TRBJ2-3; weak D call: TRBD2 (6 bases). The V gene lost 0 bases and the J gene lost 2 bases, with 15 bases spanning the gap. There are 17 residues in the CDR3. CDR1 is MNHEY and CDR2 is SVGAGI in the germline V gene.